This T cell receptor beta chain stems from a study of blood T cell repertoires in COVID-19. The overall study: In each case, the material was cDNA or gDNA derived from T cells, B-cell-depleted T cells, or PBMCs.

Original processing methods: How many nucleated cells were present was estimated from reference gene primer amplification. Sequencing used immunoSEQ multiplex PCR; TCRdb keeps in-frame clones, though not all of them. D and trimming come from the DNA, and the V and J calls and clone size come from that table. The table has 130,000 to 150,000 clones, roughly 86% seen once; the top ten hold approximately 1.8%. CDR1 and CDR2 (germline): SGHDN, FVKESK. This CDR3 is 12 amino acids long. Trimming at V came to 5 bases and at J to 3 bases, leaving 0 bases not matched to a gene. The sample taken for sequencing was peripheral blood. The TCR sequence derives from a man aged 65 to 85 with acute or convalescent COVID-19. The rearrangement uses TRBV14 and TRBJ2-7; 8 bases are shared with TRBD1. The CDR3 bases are TGTGCCAGCAGCGGGACAGGCTACGAGCAGTACTTC. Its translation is CASSGTGYEQYF.